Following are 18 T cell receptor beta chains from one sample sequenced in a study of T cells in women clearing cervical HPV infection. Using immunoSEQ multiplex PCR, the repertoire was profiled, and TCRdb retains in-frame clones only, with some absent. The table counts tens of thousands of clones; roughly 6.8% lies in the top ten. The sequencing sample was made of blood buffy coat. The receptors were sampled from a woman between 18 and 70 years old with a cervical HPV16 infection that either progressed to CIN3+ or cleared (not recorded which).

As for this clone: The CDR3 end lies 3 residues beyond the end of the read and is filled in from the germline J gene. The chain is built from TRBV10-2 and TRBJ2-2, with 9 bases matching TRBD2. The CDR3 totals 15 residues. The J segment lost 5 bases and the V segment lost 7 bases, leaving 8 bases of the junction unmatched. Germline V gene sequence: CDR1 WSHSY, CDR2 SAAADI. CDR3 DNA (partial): TGCGCCAGCACTCGCGGGGGGGCTCGGACCGGGGAG. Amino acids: CASTRGGARTGE. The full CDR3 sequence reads CASTRGGARTGELFF.

CDR3 DNA, as far as it was read: TGTGCCAGCAGCTCACGGGACAGGCACTACGAG. Its protein product is CASSSRDRHYE. The entire CDR3 protein is CASSSRDRHYEQYF. The chain combines TRBV7-9 with TRBJ2-7; 8 positions match TRBD1. The observed sequence ends 3 residues before the CDR3 terminus, with the missing tail filled in from the germline J gene. Germline values: CDR1 SEHNR, CDR2 FQNEAQ (reference sequence). This CDR3 spans 14 amino acids. Trimming removed 4 bases from V and 3 bases from J; junction bases left unmatched: 5.

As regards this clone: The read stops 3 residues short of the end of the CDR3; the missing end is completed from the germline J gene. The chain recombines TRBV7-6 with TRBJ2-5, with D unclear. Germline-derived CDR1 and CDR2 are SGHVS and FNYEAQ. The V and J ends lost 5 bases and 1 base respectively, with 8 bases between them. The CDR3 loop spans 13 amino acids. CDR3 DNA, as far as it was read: TGTGCCAGCAGCCCAGGTACCCAAGAGACC. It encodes CASSPGTQET. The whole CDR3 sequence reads CASSPGTQETQYF.

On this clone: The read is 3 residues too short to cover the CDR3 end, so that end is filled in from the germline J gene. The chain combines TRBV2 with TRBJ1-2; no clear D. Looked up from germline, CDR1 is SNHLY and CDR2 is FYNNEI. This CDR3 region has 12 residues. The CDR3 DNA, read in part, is TGTGCCAGCAGTTTAGCGGGAAATGAC. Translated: CASSLAGND. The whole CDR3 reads CASSLAGNDYTF.

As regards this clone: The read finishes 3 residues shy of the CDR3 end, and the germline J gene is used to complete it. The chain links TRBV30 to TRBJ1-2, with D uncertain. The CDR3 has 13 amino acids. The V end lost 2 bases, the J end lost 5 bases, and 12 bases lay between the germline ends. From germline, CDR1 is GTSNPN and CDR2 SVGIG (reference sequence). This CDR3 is CAWSIEPIYGYTF. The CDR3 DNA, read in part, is TGTGCCTGGAGTATAGAGCCCATTTATGGC. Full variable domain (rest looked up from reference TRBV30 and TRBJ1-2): SQTIHQWPATLVQPVGSPLSLECTVEGTSNPNLYWYRQAAGRGLQLLFYSVGIGQISSEVPQNLSASRPQDRQFILSSKKLLLSDSGFYLCAWSIEPIYGYTFGSGTRLTVV.

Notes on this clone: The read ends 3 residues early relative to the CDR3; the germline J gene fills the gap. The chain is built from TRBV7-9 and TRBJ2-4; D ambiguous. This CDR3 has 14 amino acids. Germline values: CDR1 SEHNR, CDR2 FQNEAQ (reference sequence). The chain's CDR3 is CASSLDTSNYGQYF. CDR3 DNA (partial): TGTGCCAGCAGCTTAGACACGTCTAACTATGGT.

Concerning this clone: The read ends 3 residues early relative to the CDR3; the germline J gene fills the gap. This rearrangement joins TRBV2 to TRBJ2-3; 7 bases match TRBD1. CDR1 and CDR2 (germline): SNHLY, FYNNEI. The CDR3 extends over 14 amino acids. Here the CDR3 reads CASSPDRAQETQYF. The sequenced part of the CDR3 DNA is TGTGCCAGCAGTCCCGACAGGGCCCAAGAGACG.

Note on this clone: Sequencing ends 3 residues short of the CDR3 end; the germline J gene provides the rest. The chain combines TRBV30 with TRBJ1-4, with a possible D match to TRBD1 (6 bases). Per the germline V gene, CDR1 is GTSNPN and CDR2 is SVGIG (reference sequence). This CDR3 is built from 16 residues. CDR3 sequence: CAWSRSGGGGDSPLFF. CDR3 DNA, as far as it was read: TGTGCCTGGAGTCGATCTGGAGGGGGTGGTGATTCACCA.

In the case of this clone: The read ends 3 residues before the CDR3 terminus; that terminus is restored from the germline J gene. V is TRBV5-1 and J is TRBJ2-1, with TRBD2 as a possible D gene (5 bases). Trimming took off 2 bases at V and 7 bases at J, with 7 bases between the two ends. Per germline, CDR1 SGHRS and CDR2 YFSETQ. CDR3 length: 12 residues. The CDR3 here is CASSLLGNEQFF. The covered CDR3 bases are TGCGCCAGCAGCTTACTAGGGAATGAG.

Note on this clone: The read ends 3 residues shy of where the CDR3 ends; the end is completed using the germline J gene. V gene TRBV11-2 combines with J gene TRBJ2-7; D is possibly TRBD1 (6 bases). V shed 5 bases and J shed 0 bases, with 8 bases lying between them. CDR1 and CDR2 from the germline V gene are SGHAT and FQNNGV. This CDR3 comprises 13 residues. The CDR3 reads CASSRDTSYEQYF. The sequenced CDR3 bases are TGTGCCAGCAGCAGGGACACCTCCTACGAG. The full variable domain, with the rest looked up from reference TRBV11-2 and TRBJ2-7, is EAGVAQSPRYKIIEKRQSVAFWCNPISGHATLYWYQQILGQGPKLLIQFQNNGVVDDSQLPKDRFSAERLKGVDSTLKIQPAKLEDSAVYLCASSRDTSYEQYFGPGTRLTVT.

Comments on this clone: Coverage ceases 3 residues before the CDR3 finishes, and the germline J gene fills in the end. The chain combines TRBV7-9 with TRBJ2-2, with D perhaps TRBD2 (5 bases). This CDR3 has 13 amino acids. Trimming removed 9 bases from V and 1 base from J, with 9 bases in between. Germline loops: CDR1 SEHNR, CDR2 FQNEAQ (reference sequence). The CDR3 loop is CARGRGNTGELFF. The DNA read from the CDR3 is TGTGCCAGGGGCCGGGGGAACACCGGGGAG.

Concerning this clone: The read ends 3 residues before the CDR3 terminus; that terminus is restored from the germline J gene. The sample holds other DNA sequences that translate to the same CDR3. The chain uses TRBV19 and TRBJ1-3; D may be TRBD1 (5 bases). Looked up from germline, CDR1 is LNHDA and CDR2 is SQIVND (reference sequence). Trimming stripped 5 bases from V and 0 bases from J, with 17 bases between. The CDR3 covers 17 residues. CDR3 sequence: CASSPAGLAVSGNTIYF. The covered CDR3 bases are TGTGCCAGTAGTCCAGCAGGGTTGGCCGTCTCTGGAAACACC.

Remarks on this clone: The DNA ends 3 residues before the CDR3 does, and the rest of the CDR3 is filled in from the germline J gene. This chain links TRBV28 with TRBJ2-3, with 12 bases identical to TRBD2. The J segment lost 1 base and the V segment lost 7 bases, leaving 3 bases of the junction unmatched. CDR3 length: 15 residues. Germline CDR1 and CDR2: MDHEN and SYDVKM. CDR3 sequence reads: CASTLAGGGTDTQYF. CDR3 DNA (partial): TGTGCCAGCACCCTAGCGGGAGGGGGCACAGATACG.

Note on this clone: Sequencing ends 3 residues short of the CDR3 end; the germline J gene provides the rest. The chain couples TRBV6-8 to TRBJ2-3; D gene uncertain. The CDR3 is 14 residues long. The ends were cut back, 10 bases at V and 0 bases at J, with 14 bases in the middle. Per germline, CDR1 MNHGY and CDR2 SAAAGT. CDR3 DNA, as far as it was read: TGTGCCACCTCCATACATGGTAGCACAGATACG. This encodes CATSIHGSTDT. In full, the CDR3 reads CATSIHGSTDTQYF.

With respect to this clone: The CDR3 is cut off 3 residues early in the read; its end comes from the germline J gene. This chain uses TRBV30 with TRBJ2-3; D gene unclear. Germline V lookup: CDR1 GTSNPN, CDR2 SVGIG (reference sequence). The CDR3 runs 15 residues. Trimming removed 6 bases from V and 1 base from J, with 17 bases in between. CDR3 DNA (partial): TGTGCCTGCGATCGGTCCGTGGTGGGCACAGATACG. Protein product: CACDRSVVGTDT. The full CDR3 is CACDRSVVGTDTQYF.

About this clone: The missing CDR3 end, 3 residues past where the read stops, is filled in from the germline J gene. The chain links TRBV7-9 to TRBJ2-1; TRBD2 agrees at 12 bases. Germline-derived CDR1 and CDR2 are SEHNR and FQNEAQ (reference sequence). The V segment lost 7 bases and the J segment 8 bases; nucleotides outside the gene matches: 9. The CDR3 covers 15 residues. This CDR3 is CASTSTSGRIDEQFF. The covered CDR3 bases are TGTGCCAGCACCTCGACTAGCGGGAGAATTGATGAG.

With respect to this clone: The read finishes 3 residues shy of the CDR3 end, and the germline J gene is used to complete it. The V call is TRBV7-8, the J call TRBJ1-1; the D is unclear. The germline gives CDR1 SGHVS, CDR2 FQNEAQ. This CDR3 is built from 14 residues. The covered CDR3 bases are TGTGCCAGCAGCTCGCGACTAGGACCCCGGGGA. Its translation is CASSSRLGPRG. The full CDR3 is CASSSRLGPRGAFF.

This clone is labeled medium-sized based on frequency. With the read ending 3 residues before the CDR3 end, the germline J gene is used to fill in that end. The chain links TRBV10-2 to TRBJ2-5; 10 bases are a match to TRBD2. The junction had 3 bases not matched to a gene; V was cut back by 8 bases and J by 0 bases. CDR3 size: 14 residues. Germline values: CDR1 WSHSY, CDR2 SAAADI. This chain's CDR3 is CASGLAANQETQYF. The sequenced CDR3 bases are TGCGCCAGCGGACTAGCGGCCAACCAAGAGACC.